What follows are 8 T cell receptor beta chains derived from one specimen sequenced in a study of T cell responses to AZD1222 COVID-19 vaccine. Clones were read by immunoSEQ multiplex PCR, and TCRdb kept only the in-frame ones, dropping some. The top ten hold over 25% of the sample, which has under 150,000 clones, 84% seen once. The specimen was peripheral blood, collected 28 days after the second AZD1222 dose. The source of these receptors is an adult who received the AZD1222 COVID-19 vaccine.

V usage is TRBV28 and J usage is TRBJ1-6; the D is unclear. The CDR3 has 14 residues. V lost 2 bases and J 5 bases, leaving 7 bases between the germline ends. Germline V CDR1 and CDR2: MDHEN, SYDVKM. The CDR3 sequence is CASSLGGNNSPLHF. DNA for the CDR3: TGTGCCAGCAGTTTAGGCGGGAATAATTCACCCCTCCACTTT.

The genes are TRBV7-2 and TRBJ2-5, with D unclear. This CDR3 is built from 12 residues. The ends were cut back, 3 bases at V and 4 bases at J, with 6 bases in the middle. Per the germline V gene, CDR1 is SGHTA and CDR2 is FQGNSA. In DNA form, the CDR3 reads TGTGCCAGCAGCTTGCAGCGAGAGACCCAGTACTTC. Translation: CASSLQRETQYF.

The gene calls are TRBV3-1 (or the pseudogene TRBV3-2) and TRBJ2-2, with 8 bases that match TRBD1. V dropped 4 bases and J dropped 3; count of bases not matched to a gene: 7. The CDR3 sequence is 16 residues long. From germline, CDR1 is LGHDT and CDR2 YNNKEL (reference sequence). The CDR3 sequence is CASSRGTGYDTGELFF. The CDR3 DNA reads TGTGCCAGCAGCCGCGGGACAGGCTATGACACCGGGGAGCTGTTTTTT.

This sequence joins TRBV30 and TRBJ1-4; 7 bases are a match to TRBD1. The CDR3 has 20 residues. The trim removed 7 bases at V and 3 bases at J, leaving 26 bases unmatched. Germline V CDR1 and CDR2: GTSNPN, SVGIG (reference sequence). CDR3 bases: TGTGCCTCCTCGAGGGGGCCTCAGGGGGTTGTCTTTACAGCTAATGAAAAACTGTTTTTT. Translating it yields CASSRGPQGVVFTANEKLFF.

About this clone: Other DNA sequences in the same sample also yield this CDR3. The V gene is TRBV7-2, the J gene TRBJ1-1; unclear D gene. V lost 3 bases and J 2 bases, leaving 7 bases between the germline ends. Germline-derived CDR1 and CDR2 are SGHTA and FQGNSA. This CDR3 is 13 amino acids long. CDR3 residues: CASSFSLNTEAFF. Written as DNA, the CDR3 is TGTGCCAGCAGCTTTAGTTTAAACACTGAAGCTTTCTTT.

V and J are TRBV28 and TRBJ2-7; D is perhaps TRBD1 (6 bases). The CDR3 extends over 15 amino acids. Trimming cost V 4 bases and J 3 bases, with 16 bases left between them. Germline-derived CDR1 and CDR2 are MDHEN and SYDVKM. CDR3 nucleotides: TGTGCCAGCAGTTCTCCCCTACAGGGTAGCTACGAGCAGTACTTC. Protein: CASSSPLQGSYEQYF.

V usage is TRBV6-4 and J usage is TRBJ1-1, with D maybe TRBD1 (6 bases). The CDR3 has 16 amino acids. Germline-derived CDR1 and CDR2 are MRHNA and SNTAGT. Trimming left V 4 bases short and J 0 bases short, with 15 bases between. The DNA of the CDR3 is TGTGCCAGCAGTGCTGAGGGGGGAGCTATGAACACTGAAGCTTTCTTT. It is translated as CASSAEGGAMNTEAFF.

This chain connects TRBV10-1 to TRBJ1-2; no reliable D call. Germline V gene sequence: CDR1 WNHNN, CDR2 SYGVQD (reference sequence). This CDR3 comprises 16 residues. Trimming removed 2 bases from V and 6 bases from J, with 19 bases in between. CDR3 nucleotides: TGCGCCAGCAGTGAGAATTTGGGGTATGGGTTGAATGGCTACACCTTC. As protein: CASSENLGYGLNGYTF.